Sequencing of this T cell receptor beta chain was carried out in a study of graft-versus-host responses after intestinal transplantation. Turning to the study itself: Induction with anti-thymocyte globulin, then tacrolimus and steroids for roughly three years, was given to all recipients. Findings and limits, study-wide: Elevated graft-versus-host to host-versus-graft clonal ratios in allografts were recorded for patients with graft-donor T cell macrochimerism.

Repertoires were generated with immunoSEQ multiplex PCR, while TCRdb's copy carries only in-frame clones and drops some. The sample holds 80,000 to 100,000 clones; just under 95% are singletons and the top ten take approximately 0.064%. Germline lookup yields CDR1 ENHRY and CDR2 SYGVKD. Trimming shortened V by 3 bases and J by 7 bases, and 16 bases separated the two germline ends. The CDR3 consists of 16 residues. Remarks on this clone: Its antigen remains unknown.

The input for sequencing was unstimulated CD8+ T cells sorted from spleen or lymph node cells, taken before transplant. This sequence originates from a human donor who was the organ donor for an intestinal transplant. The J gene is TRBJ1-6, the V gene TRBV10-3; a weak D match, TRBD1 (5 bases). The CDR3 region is CAISEAGAGTNSPLHF. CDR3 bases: TGTGCCATCAGTGAAGCTGGGGCAGGAACCAATTCACCCCTCCACTTT.